A single sample gave rise to the 31 T cell receptor beta chains below, sequenced in a study of neurological immune-mediated disorders (dated by TCRdb to about 2019). Per the publication, the time point label means: longitudinal time-point 1 (baseline). Preparation of the library involved 5' RACE. Reads for this sample came from an Illumina HiSeq 2500. The public sequencing data were trimmed at Q25 with fastp and processed into clonotypes with MiXCR by TCRdb, which kept only in-frame beta chains. One record per CDR3 amino acid sequence lists the most common genes and DNA. In this sample the table shows about 49,000 distinct CDR3 sequences, roughly 10% of which occur a single time. The ten largest clones take up approximately 1.5% of the sample. Source material: PBMCs. The receptor source for this set is a woman in her thirties or forties in good health.

Many counts were recorded for this clonotype. The CDR3 region has the DNA TGTGCCAGCAGCGTAGGGGGGGGGTCATACAATGAGCAGTTCTTC. As protein: CASSVGGGSYNEQFF. The chain uses TRBV9 and TRBJ2-1; 7 nucleotides match TRBD2. The CDR3 runs to 15 residues. Trimming cost V 0 bases and J 4 bases; bases outside gene matches: 4. From germline, CDR1 is SGDLS and CDR2 YYNGEE.

The sample holds many counts of this clonotype. The chain links TRBV5-6 to TRBJ2-5; 8 positions match TRBD1. The V gene's germline CDR1 is SGHDT and CDR2 YYEEEE. J was trimmed by 5 bases and V by 6 bases; bases with no gene match: 9. The CDR3 consists of 14 residues. The CDR3 bases are TGTGCCAGCACCTCCGCAGGGGGCGGGGAGACCCAGTACTTC. Encoded protein: CASTSAGGGETQYF. Together with reference TRBV5-6 and TRBJ2-5, the CDR3 gives the full variable domain: DAGVTQSPTHLIKTRGQQVTLRCSPKSGHDTVSWYQQALGQGPQFIFQYYEEEERQRGNFPDRFSGHQFPNYSSELNVNALLLGDSALYLCASTSAGGGETQYFGPGTRLLVL.

At least ten counts were recorded for this clonotype. V usage is TRBV6-2 or TRBV6-3 and J usage is TRBJ2-2; TRBD1 matches at 9 bases. The CDR3 sequence is 16 residues long. With 8 bases clipped from V and 5 bases from J, the junction kept 12 bases outside the gene matches. Per the germline V gene, CDR1 is MNHEY and CDR2 is SVGEGT. The CDR3 nucleotides are TGTGCCAGCCTTGTTGACAGGGGGTTGTATACCGGGGAGCTGTTTTTT. Encoded protein: CASLVDRGLYTGELFF.

This clonotype was recorded many times. This rearrangement joins TRBV6-5 to TRBJ2-3; a weak D match, TRBD2 (7 bases). Trimming pared 5 bases from V and 3 bases from J, leaving 12 bases between. The CDR3 covers 14 residues. The germline gives CDR1 MNHEY, CDR2 SVGAGI. The CDR3 loop is CASSLGGPTDTQYF. The CDR3 DNA is TGTGCCAGCAGTCTCGGGGGGCCGACAGATACGCAGTATTTT.

This clonotype was seen ten or more times. One end of the junction varies from germline; a read error may be responsible. The CDR3 coding sequence is TGTGCCAGCAGCTTAGTGGGGGGACAGGGGGTCCCCGACTTC. Encoded protein: CASSLVGGQGVPDF. J is TRBJ2-7 and V is TRBV7-2, with 11 bases fitting TRBD1. The CDR3 totals 14 residues. Looked up from germline, CDR1 is SGHTA and CDR2 is FQGNSA.

This clonotype has a count of ten or more. J is TRBJ1-6 and V is TRBV4-1; the match to TRBD1 covers 7 bases. CDR1 MGHRA and CDR2 YSYEKL come from the germline V gene. Trimming removed 4 bases from V and 12 bases from J; junction bases left unmatched: 12. The CDR3 contains 15 residues. The DNA of the CDR3 is TGCGCCAGCAGCCCGTTTTGGGACAGCGCTGAACCCCTCCACTTT. Translation: CASSPFWDSAEPLHF.

This clonotype was seen ten or more times. The V call is TRBV9, the J call TRBJ1-2; tentative D call: TRBD1 (6 bases). Germline V gene lookup returns CDR1 SGDLS and CDR2 YYNGEE. This CDR3 has 15 residues. Trimming stripped 0 bases from V and 7 bases from J, with 16 bases between. CDR3 nucleotide sequence: TGTGCCAGCAGCGTAGAACCGGGACAAGGAACTGGCTACACCTTC. Protein sequence: CASSVEPGQGTGYTF. Looking up the rest from reference TRBV9 and TRBJ1-2 gives the full variable domain: DSGVTQTPKHLITATGQRVTLRCSPRSGDLSVYWYQQSLDQGLQFLIQYYNGEERAKGNILERFSAQQFPDLHSELNLSSLELGDSALYFCASSVEPGQGTGYTFGSGTRLTVV.

This clonotype has ten or more counts. The rearrangement links TRBV12-3 or TRBV12-4 to TRBJ1-1; the D is unclear. This CDR3 spans 15 amino acids. V lost 6 bases, J lost 3 bases, and 17 bases lay in between. The CDR3 spells CASSLFPDNHTEAFF. In DNA, the CDR3 is TGTGCCAGCAGCTTATTCCCGGATAATCACACTGAAGCTTTCTTT.

To note about this clonotype: At one of its ends the junction is not consistent with the germline gene, which may arise from a read error. V gene TRBV6-2 or TRBV6-3 combines with J gene TRBJ2-2; D possibly corresponds to TRBD2 (6 bases). The CDR3 runs 12 residues. CDR1 is MNHEY, CDR2 SVGEGT, per germline. CDR3 protein: CVSGTLTGERFF. DNA for the CDR3: TGTGTCAGTGGGACTCTCACCGGGGAGCGGTTTTTT.

This clonotype has a handful of counts. V is TRBV7-9 and J is TRBJ1-3; TRBD1 matches 11 bases. The CDR3 is made up of 16 amino acids. After removal of 5 bases from V and 6 bases from J, the junction contained 9 bases not matched to a gene. Germline V CDR1 and CDR2: SEHNR, FQNEAQ (reference sequence). CDR3 residues: CASSGPGTGGENTIYF. The CDR3 coding sequence is TGTGCCAGCAGCGGTCCCGGGACAGGGGGAGAAAACACCATATATTTT.

This clonotype appeared many times. The chain links TRBV20-1 to TRBJ2-7; 9 bases agree with TRBD2. CDR1 and CDR2 from the germline V gene are DFQATT and SNEGSKA (reference sequence). The CDR3 runs 15 residues. J lost 4 bases, V lost 5 bases, and 12 bases had no gene match. The CDR3 nucleotides are TGCAGTGCTTCTTTCGTGCGGGGGGGCTTATACGAGCAGTACTTC. Amino acid sequence: CSASFVRGGLYEQYF.

This clonotype was observed at least ten times. The CDR3 DNA is TGTGCCAGCAGCTCCAATCCGGGACAGGGGGCAGGAGGCTACACCTTC. Amino acids: CASSSNPGQGAGGYTF. The rearrangement uses TRBV7-2 and TRBJ1-2; 12 nucleotides align to TRBD1. In germline, CDR1 is SGHTA, CDR2 FQGNSA. With 4 bases clipped from V and 8 bases from J, the junction kept 11 bases outside the gene matches. CDR3 length equals 16 residues.

This clonotype was seen many times. This chain connects TRBV9 to TRBJ2-7; TRBD2 agrees at 8 bases. Per germline, CDR1 SGDLS and CDR2 YYNGEE. Trimming removed 2 bases from V and 4 bases from J; junction bases left unmatched: 5. CDR3 size: 14 residues. The CDR3 here is CASSVGLAGYEQYF. CDR3 DNA sequence: TGTGCCAGCAGCGTGGGGCTAGCGGGTTACGAGCAGTACTTC.

In this sample, this clonotype turned up many times. This sequence joins TRBV29-1 and TRBJ2-1; TRBD2 matches at 8 bases. Germline-derived CDR1 and CDR2 are SQVTM and ANQGSEA. The CDR3 has 11 residues. V gave up 8 bases and J gave up 10 bases; unmatched junction bases: 7. The CDR3 DNA reads as TGCAGCTGCGGGAGGAGTGGGGAGCAGTTCTTC. It encodes CSCGRSGEQFF.

This clonotype was seen many times. The CDR3 region is CASSFSGSEAFF. The CDR3 DNA follows: TGTGCCAGCAGTTTCTCGGGGTCTGAAGCTTTCTTT. This chain connects TRBV12-3 or TRBV12-4 to TRBJ1-1, with D unresolved. The CDR3 totals 12 residues. Trimming shortened V by 3 bases and J by 6 bases, and 8 bases separated the two germline ends.

This clonotype has a count of ten or more. The genes are TRBV5-1 and TRBJ2-1; D gene uncertain. The CDR3 covers 13 residues. V was clipped by 10 bases and J by 2 bases, with 13 bases between them. Germline lookup yields CDR1 SGHRS and CDR2 YFSETQ. CDR3 nucleotide sequence: TGCGCCTCCCATAGTGTCGCCTACAATGAGCAGTTCTTC. This gives the protein CASHSVAYNEQFF.

This clonotype has at least ten counts. This sequence joins TRBV29-1 and TRBJ2-7; possibly TRBD1 for D (6 bases). Germline V gene sequence: CDR1 SQVTM, CDR2 ANQGSEA. This CDR3 is built from 13 residues. V was trimmed by 4 bases and J by 6 bases, leaving 16 bases between them. The CDR3 sequence: CSVGLTLGGEQYF. In nucleotides, the CDR3 is TGCAGCGTTGGACTCACCTTAGGGGGCGAGCAGTACTTC.

This clonotype was seen ten or more times. The genes are TRBV6-5 and TRBJ1-2; 7 bases align to TRBD1. The CDR3 has 15 residues. Unmatched junction bases numbered 10, after V lost 2 bases and J lost 7 bases. The germline CDR1 and CDR2 sequences are MNHEY and SVGAGI. In DNA, the CDR3 is TGTGCCAGCAGTTACAGGGGGCGACGTTGGAGTGGCTACACCTTC. Translating gives CASSYRGRRWSGYTF.

The sample holds many counts of this clonotype. The chain carries TRBV9 and TRBJ2-1; 10 bases align to TRBD2. The junction had 7 bases not matched to a gene; V was cut back by 0 bases and J by 4 bases. The CDR3 covers 17 residues. Germline assignment: CDR1 SGDLS and CDR2 YYNGEE. CDR3 residues: CASSVVASGSSYNEQFF. The CDR3 nucleotides are TGTGCCAGCAGCGTAGTGGCTAGCGGGAGTTCATACAATGAGCAGTTCTTC.

This clonotype was found many times. The chain links TRBV7-3 to TRBJ1-6; 7 bases align to TRBD1. Unmatched junction bases numbered 4, after V lost 5 bases and J lost 3 bases. This CDR3 contains 15 residues. The germline gives CDR1 SGHTA, CDR2 FQGTGA. CDR3 sequence reads: CASSATGNYNSPLHF. In DNA, the CDR3 is TGTGCCAGCAGCGCGACAGGGAACTATAATTCACCCCTCCACTTT.

This clonotype was seen a few times. The CDR3 region has the DNA TGTGCCAGCAGCTTCTTAGGGGGCAAGGATACGCAGTATTTT. It yields the protein CASSFLGGKDTQYF. The J gene is TRBJ2-3, the V gene TRBV7-3, with 7 bases aligning to TRBD1. Germline V gene sequence: CDR1 SGHTA, CDR2 FQGTGA. After removal of 3 bases from V and 6 bases from J, the junction contained 6 bases not matched to a gene. The CDR3 loop spans 14 amino acids.

This clonotype has ten or more counts. The chain links TRBV20-1 to TRBJ1-1; D is unresolved. The CDR3 loop spans 14 amino acids. From germline, CDR1 is DFQATT and CDR2 SNEGSKA (reference sequence). With 0 bases removed from V and 9 bases from J, the gap between germline ends came to 17 bases. CDR3 DNA: TGCAGTGCTAGAGAGGGCCCATTCTCCCCCAAAGCTTTCTTT. Its translation is CSAREGPFSPKAFF.

This clonotype was seen at least ten times. The chain joins TRBV4-1 to TRBJ2-4, with 9 bases lining up with TRBD1. CDR3 length equals 14 residues. Germline lookup yields CDR1 MGHRA and CDR2 YSYEKL. The V gene end was trimmed by 4 bases and the J gene end by 4 bases; junction bases not matched to a gene: 2. The CDR3 here is CASSLGTGKNIQYF. For the CDR3, the DNA is TGCGCCAGCAGCCTCGGGACAGGGAAAAACATTCAGTACTTC.

This clonotype was seen repeatedly, ten times or more. The rearrangement links TRBV7-2 to TRBJ2-7; TRBD1 aligns across 7 bases. The CDR3 sequence is 16 residues long. Germline CDR1 and CDR2: SGHTA and FQGNSA. The V and J ends lost 5 bases and 5 bases, in that order; junction bases with no gene match: 15. The CDR3 bases are TGTGCCAGCAGCCCCCGGGACAGAGAGATCCCCCACGAGCAGTACTTC. As protein: CASSPRDREIPHEQYF.

This clonotype was recorded at least ten times. The chain recombines TRBV6-5 with TRBJ2-5, with 12 bases that match TRBD2. CDR1 and CDR2 from the germline V gene are MNHEY and SVGAGI. Trimming took 5 bases from V and 9 from J; bases not matched to a gene: 4. The CDR3 length is 13 residues. In DNA form, the CDR3 reads TGTGCCAGCAGTCCGGGGACTAGCGGGTCCCAGTACTTC. This gives the protein CASSPGTSGSQYF.

This clonotype was seen ten or more times. This chain joins TRBV5-5 and TRBJ2-3; 8 bases align to TRBD1. J gave up 0 bases and V 4 bases, and 7 bases lay outside the gene matches. This CDR3 is 16 amino acids long. Germline V CDR1 and CDR2: SGHKS, YYEKEE (reference sequence). CDR3 in amino acids: CASSRGTGWSTDTQYF. The CDR3, as DNA: TGTGCCAGCAGCAGAGGGACAGGCTGGAGCACAGATACGCAGTATTTT.

Many counts were recorded for this clonotype. This chain links TRBV20-1 with TRBJ1-1; 9 nucleotides line up with TRBD1. Germline CDR1 is DFQATT and CDR2 is SNEGSKA (reference sequence). With V trimmed by 3 bases and J by 5 bases, 16 bases remained unmatched. CDR3 size: 17 residues. The CDR3 nucleotides are TGCAGTGCTAGGAGCCGAGAGACAGGGGGTATGAGGACTGAAGCTTTCTTT. Protein: CSARSRETGGMRTEAFF.

This clonotype showed up many times. The chain joins TRBV7-2 to TRBJ1-1; 7 bases are a match to TRBD1. The CDR3 has 14 amino acids. From germline, CDR1 is SGHTA and CDR2 FQGNSA. V lost 5 bases and J lost 4; bases outside the gene matches: 7. The CDR3 here is CASSRTSGGTEAFF. CDR3 DNA: TGTGCCAGCAGCAGAACATCAGGGGGCACTGAAGCTTTCTTT.

In this sample, this clonotype turned up many times. The chain couples TRBV13 to TRBJ2-1; D might be TRBD1 (5 bases). The CDR3 is made up of 11 amino acids. Trimming took off 8 bases at V and 10 bases at J, with 12 bases between the two ends. Germline assignment: CDR1 PRHDT and CDR2 FYEKMQ (reference sequence). CDR3 protein: CASADSGEQFF. DNA of the CDR3: TGTGCCAGCGCAGACTCAGGGGAGCAGTTCTTC.

This clonotype was counted at least ten times. The rearrangement joins TRBV6-1 to TRBJ1-3; D remains ambiguous. Germline assignment: CDR1 MNHNS and CDR2 SASEGT. The V gene lost 3 bases and the J gene lost 0 bases, with 6 bases spanning the gap. The CDR3 is 14 residues long. CDR3 in amino acids: CASSDGSSGNTIYF. The CDR3 coding sequence is TGTGCCAGCAGTGACGGTAGCTCTGGAAACACCATATATTTT.

This clonotype was found many times. The V gene is TRBV7-9, the J gene TRBJ2-6; no reliable D call. Germline V gene data show CDR1 as SEHNR and CDR2 as FQNEAQ (reference sequence). V was trimmed by 2 bases and J by 0 bases, leaving 14 bases between them. This CDR3 contains 18 residues. The CDR3 loop reads CASSLWYEAYSGANVLTF. DNA of the CDR3: TGTGCCAGCAGCTTATGGTATGAGGCTTACTCTGGGGCCAACGTCCTGACTTTC.